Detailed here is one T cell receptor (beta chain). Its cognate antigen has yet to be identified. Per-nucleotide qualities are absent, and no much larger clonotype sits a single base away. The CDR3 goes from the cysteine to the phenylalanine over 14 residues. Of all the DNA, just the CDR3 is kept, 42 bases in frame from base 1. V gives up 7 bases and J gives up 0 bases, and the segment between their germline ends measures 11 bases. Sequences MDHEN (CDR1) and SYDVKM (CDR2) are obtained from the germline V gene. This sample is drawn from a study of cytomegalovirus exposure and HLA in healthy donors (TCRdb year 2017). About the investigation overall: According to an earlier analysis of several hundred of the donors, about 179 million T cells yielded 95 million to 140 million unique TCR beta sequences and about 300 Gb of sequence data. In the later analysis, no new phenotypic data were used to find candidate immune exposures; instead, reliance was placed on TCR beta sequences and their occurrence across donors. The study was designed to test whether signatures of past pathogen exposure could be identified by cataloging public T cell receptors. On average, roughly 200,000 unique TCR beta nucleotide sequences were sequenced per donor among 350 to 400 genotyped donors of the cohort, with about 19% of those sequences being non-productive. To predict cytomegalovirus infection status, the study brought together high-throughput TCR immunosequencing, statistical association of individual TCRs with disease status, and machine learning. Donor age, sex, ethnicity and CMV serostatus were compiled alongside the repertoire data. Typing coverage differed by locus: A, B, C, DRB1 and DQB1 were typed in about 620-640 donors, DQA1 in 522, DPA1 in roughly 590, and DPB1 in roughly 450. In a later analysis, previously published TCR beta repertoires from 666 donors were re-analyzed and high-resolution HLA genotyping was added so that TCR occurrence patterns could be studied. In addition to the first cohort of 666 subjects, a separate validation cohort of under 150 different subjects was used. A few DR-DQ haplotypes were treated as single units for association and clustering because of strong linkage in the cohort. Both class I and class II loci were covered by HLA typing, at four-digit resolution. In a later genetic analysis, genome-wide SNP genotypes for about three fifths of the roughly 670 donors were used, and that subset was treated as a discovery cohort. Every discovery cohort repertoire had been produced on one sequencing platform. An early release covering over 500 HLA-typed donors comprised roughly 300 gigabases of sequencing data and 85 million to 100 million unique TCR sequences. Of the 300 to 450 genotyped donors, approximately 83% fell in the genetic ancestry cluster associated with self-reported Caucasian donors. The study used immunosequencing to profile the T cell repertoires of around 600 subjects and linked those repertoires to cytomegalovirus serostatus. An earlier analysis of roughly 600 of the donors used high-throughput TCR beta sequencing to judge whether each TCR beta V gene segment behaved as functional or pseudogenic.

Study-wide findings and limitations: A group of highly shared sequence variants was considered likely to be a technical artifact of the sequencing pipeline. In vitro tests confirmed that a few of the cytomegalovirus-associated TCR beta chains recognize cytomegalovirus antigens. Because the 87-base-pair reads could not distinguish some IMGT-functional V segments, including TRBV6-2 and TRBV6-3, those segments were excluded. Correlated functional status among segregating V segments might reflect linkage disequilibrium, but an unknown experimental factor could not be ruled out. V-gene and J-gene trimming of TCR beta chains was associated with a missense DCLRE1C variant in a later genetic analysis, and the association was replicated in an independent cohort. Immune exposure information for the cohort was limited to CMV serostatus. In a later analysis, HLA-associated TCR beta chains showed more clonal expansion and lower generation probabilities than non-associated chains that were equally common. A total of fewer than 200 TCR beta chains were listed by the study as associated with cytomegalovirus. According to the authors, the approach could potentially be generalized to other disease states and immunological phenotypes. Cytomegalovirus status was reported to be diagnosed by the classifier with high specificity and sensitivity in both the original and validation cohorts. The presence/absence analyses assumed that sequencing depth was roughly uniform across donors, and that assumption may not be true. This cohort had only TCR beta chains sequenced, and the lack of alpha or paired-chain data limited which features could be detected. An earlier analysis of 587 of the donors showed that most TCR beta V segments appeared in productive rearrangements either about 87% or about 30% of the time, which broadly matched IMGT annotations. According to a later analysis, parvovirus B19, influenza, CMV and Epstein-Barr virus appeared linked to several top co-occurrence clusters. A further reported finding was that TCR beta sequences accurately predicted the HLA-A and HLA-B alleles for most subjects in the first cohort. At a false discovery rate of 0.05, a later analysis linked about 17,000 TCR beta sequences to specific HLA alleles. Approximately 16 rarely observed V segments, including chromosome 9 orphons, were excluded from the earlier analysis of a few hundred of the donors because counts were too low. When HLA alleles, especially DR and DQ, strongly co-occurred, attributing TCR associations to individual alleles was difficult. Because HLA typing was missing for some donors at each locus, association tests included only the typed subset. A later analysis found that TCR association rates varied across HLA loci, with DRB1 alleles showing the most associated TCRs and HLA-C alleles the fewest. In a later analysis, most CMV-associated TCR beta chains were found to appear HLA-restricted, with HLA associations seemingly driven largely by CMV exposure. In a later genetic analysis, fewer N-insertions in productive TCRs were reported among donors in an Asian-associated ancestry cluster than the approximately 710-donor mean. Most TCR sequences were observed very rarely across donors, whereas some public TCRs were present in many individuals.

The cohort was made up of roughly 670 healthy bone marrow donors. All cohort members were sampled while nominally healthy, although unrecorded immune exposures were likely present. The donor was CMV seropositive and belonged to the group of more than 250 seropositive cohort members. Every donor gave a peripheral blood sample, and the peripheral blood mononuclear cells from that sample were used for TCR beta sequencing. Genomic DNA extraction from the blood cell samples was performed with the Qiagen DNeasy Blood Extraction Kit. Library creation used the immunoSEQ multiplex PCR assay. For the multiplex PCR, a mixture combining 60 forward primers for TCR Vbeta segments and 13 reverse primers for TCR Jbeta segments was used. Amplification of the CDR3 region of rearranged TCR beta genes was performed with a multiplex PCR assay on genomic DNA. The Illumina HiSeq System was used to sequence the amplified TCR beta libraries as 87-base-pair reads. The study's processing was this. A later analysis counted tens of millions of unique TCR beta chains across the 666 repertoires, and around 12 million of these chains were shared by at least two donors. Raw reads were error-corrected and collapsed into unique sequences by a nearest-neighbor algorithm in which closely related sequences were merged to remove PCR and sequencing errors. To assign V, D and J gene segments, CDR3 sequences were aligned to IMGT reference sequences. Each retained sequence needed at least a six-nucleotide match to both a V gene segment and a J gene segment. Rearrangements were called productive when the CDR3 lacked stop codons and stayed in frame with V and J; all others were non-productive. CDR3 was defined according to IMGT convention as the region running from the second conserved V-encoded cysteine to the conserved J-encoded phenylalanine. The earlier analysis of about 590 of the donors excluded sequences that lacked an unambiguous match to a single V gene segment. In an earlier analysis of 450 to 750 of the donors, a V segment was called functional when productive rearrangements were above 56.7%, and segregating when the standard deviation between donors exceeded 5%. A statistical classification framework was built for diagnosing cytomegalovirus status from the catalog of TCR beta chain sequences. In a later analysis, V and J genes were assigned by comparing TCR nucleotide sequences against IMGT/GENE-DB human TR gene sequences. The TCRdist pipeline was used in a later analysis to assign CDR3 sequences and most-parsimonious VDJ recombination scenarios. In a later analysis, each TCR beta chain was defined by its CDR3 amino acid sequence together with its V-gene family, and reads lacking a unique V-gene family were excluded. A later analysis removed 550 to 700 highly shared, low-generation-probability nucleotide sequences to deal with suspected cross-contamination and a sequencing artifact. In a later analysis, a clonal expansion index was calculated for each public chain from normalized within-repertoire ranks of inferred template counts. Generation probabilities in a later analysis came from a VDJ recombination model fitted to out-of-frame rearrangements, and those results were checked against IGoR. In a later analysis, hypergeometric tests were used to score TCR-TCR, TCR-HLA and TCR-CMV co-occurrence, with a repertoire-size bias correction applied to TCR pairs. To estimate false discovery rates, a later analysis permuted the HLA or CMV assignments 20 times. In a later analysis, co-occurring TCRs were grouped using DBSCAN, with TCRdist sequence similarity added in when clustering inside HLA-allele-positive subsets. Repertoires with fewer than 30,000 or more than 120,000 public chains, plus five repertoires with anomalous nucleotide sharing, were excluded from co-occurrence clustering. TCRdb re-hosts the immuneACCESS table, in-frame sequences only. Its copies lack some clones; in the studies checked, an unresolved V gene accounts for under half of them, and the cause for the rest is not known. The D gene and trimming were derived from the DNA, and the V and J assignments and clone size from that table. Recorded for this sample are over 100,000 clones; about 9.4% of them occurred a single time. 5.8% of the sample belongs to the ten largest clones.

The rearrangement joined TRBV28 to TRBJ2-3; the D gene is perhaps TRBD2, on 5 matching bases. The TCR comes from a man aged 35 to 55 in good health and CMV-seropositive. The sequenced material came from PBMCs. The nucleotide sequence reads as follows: TGTGCCAGCACCCCGGGATCTAGCACAGATACGCAGTATTTT. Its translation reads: CASTPGSSTDTQYF.